This is a list of T cell receptor beta chains from one sample in a study of molecular identifiers for immune sequencing clone quantification. TCRdb fed the PCR reads into MiXCR, producing one record per CDR3 protein. Altogether 490,000 or so distinct CDR3 sequences are present, 25% being singletons, with the ten largest covering approximately 0.76%. The sample comprised naive CD8+ T cells from blood, with Jurkat cell RNA spiked in. The receptors come from a human donor in good health. Some libraries in this study had Jurkat cell RNA spiked in. Each CDR3 is given without its conserved first and last residue.

v_call	j_call	cdr3_aa
TRBV7-9	TRBJ2-7	ASSLGGQGAYEQY
TRBV20-1	TRBJ2-3	SAPGAGSGTDTQY
TRBV9	TRBJ1-2	ASSVGENYGYA
TRBV12-3/TRBV12-4	TRBJ1-2	ASSPGQGNGYT
TRBV19	TRBJ2-3	ASNQGQASDTQY
TRBV24-1	TRBJ2-2	ATSDTGTGFDGELF
TRBV13	TRBJ1-1	ASSPGRVAAF
TRBV9	TRBJ1-2	ASSVAENYGYT
TRBV5-1	TRBJ2-3	ASSLDRTDTDTQY
TRBV7-2	TRBJ2-1	AGSLANEQF
TRBV4-2	TRBJ2-6	ASSHANGGQGAWGANVLT
TRBV25-1	TRBJ2-1	ASSEVIYNEQC
TRBV6-2/TRBV6-3	TRBJ2-6	ASSPDLVPFSGASVLT
TRBV7-9	TRBJ2-7	ASSGRKSSYEQY
TRBV9	TRBJ2-5	ASSISRDRVQETQY
TRBV10-3	TRBJ1-1	AISEGSRDRVNEAF
TRBV9	TRBJ2-1	ASSPQMRNEQF